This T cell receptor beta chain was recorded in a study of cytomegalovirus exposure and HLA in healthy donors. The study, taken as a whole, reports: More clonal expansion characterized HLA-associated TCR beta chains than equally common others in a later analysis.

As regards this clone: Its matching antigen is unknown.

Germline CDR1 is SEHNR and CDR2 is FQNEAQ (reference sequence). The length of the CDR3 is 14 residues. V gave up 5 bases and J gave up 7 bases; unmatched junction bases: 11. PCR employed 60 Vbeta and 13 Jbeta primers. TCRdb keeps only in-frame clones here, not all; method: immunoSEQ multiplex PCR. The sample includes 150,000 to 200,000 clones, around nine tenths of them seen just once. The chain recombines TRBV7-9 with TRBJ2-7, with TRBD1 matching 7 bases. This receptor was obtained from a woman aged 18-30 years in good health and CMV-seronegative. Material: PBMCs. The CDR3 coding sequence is TGTGCCAGCAGCCCGGGGACAGAGTCTACGGAGCAGTACTTC. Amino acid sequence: CASSPGTESTEQYF. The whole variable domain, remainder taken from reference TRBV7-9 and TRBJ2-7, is DTGVSQNPRHKITKRGQNVTFRCDPISEHNRLYWYRQTLGQGPEFLTYFQNEAQLEKSRLLSDRFSAERPKGSFSTLEIQRTEQGDSAMYLCASSPGTESTEQYFGPGTRLTVT.